Each of the 2 T cell receptor beta chains below was sequenced from the same sample in a study of memory CD4+ T cells and cytomegalovirus serostatus. Measured with immunoSEQ multiplex PCR; TCRdb has only the in-frame clones, and not every one. The repertoire includes 50,000 to 60,000 clones, around 83% of them detected once, and around 1.5% sits in the top ten. The sort gate was single viable CD3+CD4+CD8-CD45RO+ cells for memory CD4+ T cells. The sequenced material came from memory CD4+ T cells from blood. These receptors originate from an adult in good health and CMV-seropositive.

The chain joins TRBV19 to TRBJ1-2, with 7 bases fitting TRBD1. The CDR3 spans 14 residues. The germline V gene encodes CDR1 LNHDA and CDR2 SQIVND (reference sequence). The V gene end was trimmed by 5 bases and the J gene end by 4 bases; junction bases not matched to a gene: 7. CDR3 in amino acids: CASSPRGTVYGYTF. The CDR3 bases are TGTGCCAGTAGTCCCCGGGGGACAGTCTATGGCTACACCTTC.

The chain is built from TRBV25-1 and TRBJ2-1, with D possibly being TRBD1 (6 bases). V lost 1 base and J 4 bases, leaving 8 bases between the germline ends. CDR1 is MGHDK and CDR2 is SYGVNS in the germline V gene. The CDR3 contains 14 residues. CDR3 in DNA: TGTGCCAGCAGTGAATCTCAGGGGTACAATGAGCAGTTCTTC. Protein: CASSESQGYNEQFF.